Shown below are 14 T cell receptor beta chains from a single sample sequenced in a study of shared clonotypes between healthy human individuals. Measured with immunoSEQ multiplex PCR; TCRdb has only the in-frame clones, and not every one. The sample shows around 700,000 clones, about two thirds of them seen only once. Sequences were obtained from memory CD4+ T cells sorted from blood. Indicated subset: CD45RA-negative fraction. These TCRs come from a woman in her twenties or thirties in good health.

The V and J genes are TRBV7-6 and TRBJ2-1, with D perhaps TRBD1 or TRBD2 (5 bases each). The germline gives CDR1 SGHVS, CDR2 FNYEAQ. The V and J ends lost 5 bases and 4 bases respectively, with 12 bases between them. The CDR3 sequence is 14 residues long. The CDR3 here is CASSMDTRYNEQFF. The CDR3 DNA reads TGTGCCAGCAGCATGGACACTAGGTACAATGAGCAGTTCTTC.

This chain links TRBV27 with TRBJ2-3; TRBD2 is a possible D gene (6 bases). V lost 6 bases to trimming and J lost 8 bases, with 24 bases between them. The CDR3 consists of 16 residues. Germline CDR1 MNHEY, CDR2 SMNVEV (reference sequence). The CDR3 region is CASRSSSASGGGTQYF. The CDR3 DNA reads as TGTGCCAGCAGATCCTCTAGCGCCTCTGGGGGTGGTACGCAGTATTTT.

This clone has only a few counts. This chain connects TRBV4-1 to TRBJ2-7, with D hard to call. The CDR3 is 17 residues long. The germline V gene encodes CDR1 MGHRA and CDR2 YSYEKL. V shed 0 bases and J shed 0 bases, with 15 bases lying between them. The CDR3 spells CASSQDLAPGSSYEQYF. Here the CDR3 DNA reads TGCGCCAGCAGCCAAGATTTGGCTCCCGGTAGCTCCTACGAGCAGTACTTC.

This clone was seen a few times. The J gene is TRBJ2-4, the V gene TRBV28; TRBD1 agrees at 9 bases. The ends lost 4 bases at V and 8 bases at J; junction bases unmatched: 6. Germline V gene sequence: CDR1 MDHEN, CDR2 SYDVKM. This CDR3 is 14 amino acids long. CDR3 residues: CASSSDRGGYIQYF. The DNA of the CDR3 is TGTGCCAGCAGTTCGGACAGGGGAGGGTACATTCAGTACTTC. Combining the CDR3 with reference TRBV28 and TRBJ2-4 gives the whole variable domain DVKVTQSSRYLVKRTGEKVFLECVQDMDHENMFWYRQDPGLGLRLIYFSYDVKMKEKGDIPEGYSVSREKKERFSLILESASTNQTSMYLCASSSDRGGYIQYFGAGTRLSVL.

The chain links TRBV6-5 to TRBJ2-7; 7 nucleotides line up with TRBD1. Trimming cost V 6 bases and J 3 bases; bases outside gene matches: 11. There are 15 residues in the CDR3. Germline loops: CDR1 MNHEY, CDR2 SVGAGI. CDR3 in DNA: TGTGCCAGCAGGCCCCCCCCCGGGACAGTCTACGAGCAGTACTTC. Its translation: CASRPPPGTVYEQYF.

This clone was found once. The chain uses TRBV28 and TRBJ2-2; a weak D match, TRBD2 (6 bases). Trimming removed 5 bases at V and 5 bases at J, with 12 bases between. CDR3 size: 14 residues. Germline V gene data show CDR1 as MDHEN and CDR2 as SYDVKM. The CDR3 nucleotides read TGTGCCAGCAGTCCCGGGGGTTTGACCGGGGAGCTGTTTTTT. It translates to CASSPGGLTGELFF.

This chain connects TRBV28 to TRBJ1-2, with a tentative D call TRBD1 (6 bases). This CDR3 region has 13 residues. V was trimmed by 7 bases and J by 8 bases, leaving 17 bases between them. Germline CDR1 reads MDHEN; CDR2 reads SYDVKM. The CDR3, as DNA: TGTGCCAGCATGTGGGGGGCGCGAGGGGGCTACACCTTC. Its protein is CASMWGARGGYTF.

Comments on this clone: A read error may account for a junction end that differs from germline. The rearrangement links TRBV7-9 to TRBJ1-1; TRBD1 might be the D (6 bases). Germline V lookup: CDR1 SEHNR, CDR2 FQNEAQ (reference sequence). This CDR3 spans 13 amino acids. DNA of the CDR3: TGCGCTGGGTTAGGGGGGATGAACACTGAAGCTTTCTTT. Encoded protein: CAGLGGMNTEAFF.

The rearrangement joins TRBV5-4 to TRBJ1-2; D is possibly TRBD1 (6 bases). The CDR3 covers 16 residues. V was trimmed by 4 bases and J by 2 bases, leaving 18 bases between them. Germline V gene lookup returns CDR1 SGHNT and CDR2 YYREEE (reference sequence). The CDR3 is CASSPRGTLKNYGYTF. The DNA for the CDR3 is TGTGCCAGCAGCCCAAGGGGGACATTGAAGAACTATGGCTACACCTTC.

The V and J genes are TRBV5-1 and TRBJ2-1, with D uncertain. The length of the CDR3 is 14 residues. Trimming shortened V by 0 bases and J by 5 bases, and 9 bases separated the two germline ends. Germline V CDR1 and CDR2: SGHRS, YFSETQ. Here the CDR3 reads CASSLALTNNEQFF. CDR3 sequence (DNA): TGCGCCAGCAGCTTGGCCCTAACGAACAATGAGCAGTTCTTC.

J is TRBJ2-7 and V is TRBV7-3; 11 bases line up with TRBD1. CDR3 size: 15 residues. Germline values: CDR1 SGHTA, CDR2 FQGTGA. V shed 3 bases and J 1 base; nucleotides not matched to a gene: 2. Written as DNA, the CDR3 is TGTGCCAGCAGCTTCGGGACAGGGGGATCCTACGAGCAGTACTTC. It codes for CASSFGTGGSYEQYF.

The V gene is TRBV19, the J gene TRBJ2-5; D may correspond to TRBD1 or TRBD2 (5 bases each). The J call may be wrong; the DNA end is better matched by TRBJ2-7. Germline V lookup: CDR1 LNHDA, CDR2 SQIVND (reference sequence). The CDR3 length is 16 residues. CDR3 sequence reads: CASSDQSGTPGYEQYF. The CDR3 nucleotides read TGTGCCAGTAGTGACCAATCCGGGACGCCGGGGTACGAGCAGTACTTC.

CDR3 nucleotide sequence: TGTGCCAGCAGTGGAGGATATAACTATGGCTACACCTTC. Its translation: CASSGGYNYGYTF. The chain has TRBV2 and TRBJ1-2; D uncertain. There are 13 residues in the CDR3. V gave up 4 bases and J gave up 1 base, with 7 bases separating them. CDR1 and CDR2 from the germline V gene are SNHLY and FYNNEI.

The chain links TRBV6-1 to TRBJ2-1; D possibly corresponds to TRBD1 (5 bases). The CDR3 has 14 residues. The germline V gene encodes CDR1 MNHNS and CDR2 SASEGT. Trimming shortened V by 5 bases and J by 10 bases, and 18 bases separated the two germline ends. Here the CDR3 reads CASSTWVGPWEQFF. The CDR3 DNA sequence: TGTGCCAGCAGTACCTGGGTGGGGCCATGGGAGCAGTTCTTC.